This TCR beta chain emerged from a study of cytomegalovirus exposure and HLA in healthy donors. Note on this clone: The antigen is not known.

The CDR3 totals 14 residues. The J segment lost 6 bases and the V segment lost 1 base, leaving 6 bases of the junction unmatched. The V gene's germline CDR1 is SEHNR and CDR2 FQNEAQ (reference sequence). Primers for the PCR totalled 60 Vbeta and 13 Jbeta. Original analysis: A later analysis counted 80 million or so unique TCR beta chains, some 11 million shared. Data came from immunoSEQ multiplex PCR; TCRdb stores just in-frame clones and leaves some out. V, J and clone size derive from that table, while D and trimming were established from the DNA sequence. The sample carries 200,000 to 250,000 clones, around 85% recorded once. Study results and caveats: Across HLA loci, a later analysis found differing TCR association rates, with DRB1 most and HLA-C fewest. According to the study, 160 or so TCR beta chains were cytomegalovirus-associated. Later work showed greater clonal expansion in HLA-associated TCR beta chains than in equally common others.

This sequence was found in a man aged 45 to 65 in good health and CMV-seronegative. Sequenced: PBMCs. V gene TRBV7-9 combines with J gene TRBJ2-7, with 7 bases that match TRBD2. The CDR3 bases are TGTGCCAGCAGCTTAGTTCCGGGAGGTGGCGAGCAGTACTTC. Protein product: CASSLVPGGGEQYF.